This TCR beta chain was recovered during a study of cytomegalovirus exposure and HLA in healthy donors. The ends were cut back, 4 bases at V and 7 bases at J, with 13 bases in the middle. CDR3 length: 14 residues. Germline-derived CDR1 and CDR2 are MNHEY and SVGAGI. Vbeta (60) and Jbeta (13) primers were used in the PCR. Here immunoSEQ multiplex PCR was the method, and the copy in TCRdb shows in-frame clones only, minus some. The repertoire consists of about 200,000 clones, with 82% occurring once and the leading ten covering 6.5%. Whole-study results and caveats: The authors excluded some V segments, including TRBV6-2 and TRBV6-3, as indistinguishable. Donors belonging to an Asian-associated ancestry cluster reportedly showed fewer N-insertions in productive TCRs than the approximately 700-donor mean, according to what a later analysis found. It was shown in a later analysis that HLA-associated TCR beta chains were more clonally expanded than other, equally common chains.

A remark on this clone: What it recognizes is unknown.

Sequencing input: PBMCs. The rearrangement joins TRBV6-5 to TRBJ1-4; D is undetermined. The TCR was taken from a woman in her forties or fifties in good health and CMV-seropositive. CDR3 amino acids: CASSWRPTGEKLFF. Here the CDR3 DNA reads TGTGCCAGCAGTTGGCGCCCAACGGGTGAAAAACTGTTTTTT.